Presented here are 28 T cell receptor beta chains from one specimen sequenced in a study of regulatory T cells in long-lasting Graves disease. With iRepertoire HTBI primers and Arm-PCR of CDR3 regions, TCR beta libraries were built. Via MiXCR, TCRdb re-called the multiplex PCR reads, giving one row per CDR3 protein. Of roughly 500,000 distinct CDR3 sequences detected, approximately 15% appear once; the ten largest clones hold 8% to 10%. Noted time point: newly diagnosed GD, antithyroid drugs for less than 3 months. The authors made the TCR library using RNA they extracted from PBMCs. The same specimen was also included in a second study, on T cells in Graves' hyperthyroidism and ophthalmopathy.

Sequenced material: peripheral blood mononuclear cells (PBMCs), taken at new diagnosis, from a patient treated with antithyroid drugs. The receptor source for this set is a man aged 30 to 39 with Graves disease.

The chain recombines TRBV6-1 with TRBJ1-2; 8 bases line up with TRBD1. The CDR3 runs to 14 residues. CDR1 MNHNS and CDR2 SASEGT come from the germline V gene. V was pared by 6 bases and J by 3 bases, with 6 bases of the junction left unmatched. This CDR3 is CASRRQGTYYGYTF. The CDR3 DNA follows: TGTGCCAGCAGACGACAGGGGACATACTATGGCTACACCTTC.

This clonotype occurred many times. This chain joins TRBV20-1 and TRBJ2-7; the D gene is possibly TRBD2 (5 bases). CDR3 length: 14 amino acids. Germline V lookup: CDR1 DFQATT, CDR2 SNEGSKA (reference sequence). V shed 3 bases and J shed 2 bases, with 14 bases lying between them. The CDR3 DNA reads TGCAGTGCTAGCGGGGTGCTAACGACCTACGAGCAGTACTTC. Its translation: CSASGVLTTYEQYF.

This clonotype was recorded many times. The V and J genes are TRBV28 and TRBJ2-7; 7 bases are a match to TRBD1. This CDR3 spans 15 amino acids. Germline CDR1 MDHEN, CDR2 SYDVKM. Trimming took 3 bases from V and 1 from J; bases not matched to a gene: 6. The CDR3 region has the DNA TGTGCCAGCAGTTTTAGGACAGGTGCATCCTACGAGCAGTACTTC. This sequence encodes CASSFRTGASYEQYF.

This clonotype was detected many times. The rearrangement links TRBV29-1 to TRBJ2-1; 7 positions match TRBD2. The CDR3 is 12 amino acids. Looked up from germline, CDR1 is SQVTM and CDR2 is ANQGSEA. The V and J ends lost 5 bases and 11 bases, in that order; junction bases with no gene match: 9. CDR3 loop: CSVLDGGLKQFF. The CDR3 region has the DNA TGCAGCGTTCTAGACGGGGGGTTAAAGCAGTTCTTC.

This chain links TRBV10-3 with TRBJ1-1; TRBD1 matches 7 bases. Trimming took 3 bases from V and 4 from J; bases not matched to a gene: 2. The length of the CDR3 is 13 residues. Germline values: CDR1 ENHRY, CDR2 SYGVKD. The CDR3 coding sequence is TGTGCCATCAGTGAAACAGGGGTCACTGAAGCTTTCTTT. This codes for CAISETGVTEAFF.

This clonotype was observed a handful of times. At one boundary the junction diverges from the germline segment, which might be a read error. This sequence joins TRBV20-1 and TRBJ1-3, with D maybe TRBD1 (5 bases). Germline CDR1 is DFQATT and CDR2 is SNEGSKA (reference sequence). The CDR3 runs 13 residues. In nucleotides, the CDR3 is TGTTCCGTGGGGGTACGCTTTGGAAACACCATATATTTT. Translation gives CSVGVRFGNTIYF.

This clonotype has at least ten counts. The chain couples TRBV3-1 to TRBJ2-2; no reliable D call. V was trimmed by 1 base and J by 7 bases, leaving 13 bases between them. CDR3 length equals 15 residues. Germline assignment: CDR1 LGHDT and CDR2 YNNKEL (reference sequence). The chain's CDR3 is CASSQVPVQNGELFF. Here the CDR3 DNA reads TGTGCCAGCAGCCAAGTTCCGGTCCAAAACGGGGAGCTGTTTTTT.

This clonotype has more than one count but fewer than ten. The DNA of the CDR3 is TGTGCCACCAGTGATTTGAAAGGGAGAGCTTTCTTT. This translates into CATSDLKGRAFF. This chain connects TRBV24-1 to TRBJ1-1; unclear D gene. The CDR3 runs to 12 residues. V was pared by 0 bases and J by 10 bases, with 8 bases between. The V gene's germline CDR1 is KGHDR and CDR2 SFDVKD.

The CDR3 DNA is TGTGCCAGCAGCGTAGGTATAGCGGGAGGGCAAATCTACAATGAGCAGTTCTTC. Translated, it gives CASSVGIAGGQIYNEQFF. V and J are TRBV9 and TRBJ2-1, with TRBD2 identical over 11 bases. The ends lost 0 bases at V and 3 bases at J; junction bases unmatched: 8. The germline gives CDR1 SGDLS, CDR2 YYNGEE. The CDR3 contains 18 residues.

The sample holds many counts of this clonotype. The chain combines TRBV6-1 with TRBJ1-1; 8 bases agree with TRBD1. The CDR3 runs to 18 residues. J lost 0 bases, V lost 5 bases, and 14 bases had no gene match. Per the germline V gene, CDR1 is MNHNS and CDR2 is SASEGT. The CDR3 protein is CASSNPGTGLLVNTEAFF. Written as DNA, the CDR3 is TGTGCCAGCAGTAACCCCGGGACAGGCCTTCTGGTGAACACTGAAGCTTTCTTT.

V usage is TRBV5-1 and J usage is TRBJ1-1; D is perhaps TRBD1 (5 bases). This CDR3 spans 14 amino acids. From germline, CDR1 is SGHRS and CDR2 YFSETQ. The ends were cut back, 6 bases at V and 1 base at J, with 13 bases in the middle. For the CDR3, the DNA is TGCGCCAGCACCAGGGAGGGATCGAACACTGAAGCTTTCTTT. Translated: CASTREGSNTEAFF.

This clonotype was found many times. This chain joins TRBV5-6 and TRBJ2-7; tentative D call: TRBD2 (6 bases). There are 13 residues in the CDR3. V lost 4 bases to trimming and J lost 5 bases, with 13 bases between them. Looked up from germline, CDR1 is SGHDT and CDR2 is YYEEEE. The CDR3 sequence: CASSANGGHEQYF. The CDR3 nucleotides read TGTGCCAGCAGCGCCAACGGGGGACACGAGCAGTACTTC.

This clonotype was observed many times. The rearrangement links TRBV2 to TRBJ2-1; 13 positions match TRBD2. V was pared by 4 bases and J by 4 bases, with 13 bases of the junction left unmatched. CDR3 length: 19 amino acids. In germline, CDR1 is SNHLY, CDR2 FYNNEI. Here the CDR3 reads CASSVARKLAGGSYNEQFF. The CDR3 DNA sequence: TGTGCCAGCAGTGTTGCGAGGAAACTAGCGGGAGGGTCTTACAATGAGCAGTTCTTC.

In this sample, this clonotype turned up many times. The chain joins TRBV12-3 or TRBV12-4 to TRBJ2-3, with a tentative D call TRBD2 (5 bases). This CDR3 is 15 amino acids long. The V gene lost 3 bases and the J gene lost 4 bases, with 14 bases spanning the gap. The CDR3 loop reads CASSFGQPGADTQYF. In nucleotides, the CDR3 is TGTGCCAGCAGTTTCGGCCAGCCCGGGGCAGATACGCAGTATTTT.

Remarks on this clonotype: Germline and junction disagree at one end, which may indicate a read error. DNA of the CDR3: TGTGCCAGCAGCGTATGGGACAGGCGGAACGCCGGGGAGCTGTTTTTT. Translating it yields CASSVWDRRNAGELFF. This chain uses TRBV9 with TRBJ2-2; the match to TRBD1 covers 8 bases. Germline V CDR1 and CDR2: SGDLS, YYNGEE. This CDR3 is 16 amino acids long.

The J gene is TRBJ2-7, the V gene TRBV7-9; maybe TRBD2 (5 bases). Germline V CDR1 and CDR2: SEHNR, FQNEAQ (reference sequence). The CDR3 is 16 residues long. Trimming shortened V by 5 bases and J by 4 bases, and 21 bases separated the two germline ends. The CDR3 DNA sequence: TGTGCCAGCAGCATAGTCGGTCGGCAGTGGACTTACGAGCAGTACTTC. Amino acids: CASSIVGRQWTYEQYF.

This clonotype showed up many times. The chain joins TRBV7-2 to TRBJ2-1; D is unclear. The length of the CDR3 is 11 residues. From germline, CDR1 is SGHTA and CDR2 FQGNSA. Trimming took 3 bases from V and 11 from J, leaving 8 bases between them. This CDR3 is CASSFETKQFF. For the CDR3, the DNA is TGTGCCAGCAGCTTCGAGACAAAGCAGTTCTTC.

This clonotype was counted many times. The CDR3 region has the DNA TGTGCCAGCACCTTATTACAGGGTCCCGGGGAGCTGTTTTTT. It is translated as CASTLLQGPGELFF. This rearrangement joins TRBV12-3 or TRBV12-4 to TRBJ2-2; D might be TRBD1 (6 bases). The length of the CDR3 is 14 residues. Trimming removed 7 bases from V and 6 bases from J, with 15 bases in between.

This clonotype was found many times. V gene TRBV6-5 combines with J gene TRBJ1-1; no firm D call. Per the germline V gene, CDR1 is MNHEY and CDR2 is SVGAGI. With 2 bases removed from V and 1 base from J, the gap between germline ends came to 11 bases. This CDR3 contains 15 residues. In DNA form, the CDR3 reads TGTGCCAGCAGTTACCCACCCCCACGGAACACTGAAGCTTTCTTT. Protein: CASSYPPPRNTEAFF.

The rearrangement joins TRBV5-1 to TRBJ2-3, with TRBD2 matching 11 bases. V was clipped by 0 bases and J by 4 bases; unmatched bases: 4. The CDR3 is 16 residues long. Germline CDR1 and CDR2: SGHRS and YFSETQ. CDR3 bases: TGCGCCAGCAGCTTGGTACTAGCGGGAGACGCAGATACGCAGTATTTT. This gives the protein CASSLVLAGDADTQYF.

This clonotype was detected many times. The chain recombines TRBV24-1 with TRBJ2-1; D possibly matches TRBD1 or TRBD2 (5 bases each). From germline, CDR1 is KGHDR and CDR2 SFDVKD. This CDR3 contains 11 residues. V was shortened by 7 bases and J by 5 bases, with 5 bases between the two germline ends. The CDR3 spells CATRGHNEQFF. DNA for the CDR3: TGTGCCACCAGGGGACACAATGAGCAGTTCTTC.

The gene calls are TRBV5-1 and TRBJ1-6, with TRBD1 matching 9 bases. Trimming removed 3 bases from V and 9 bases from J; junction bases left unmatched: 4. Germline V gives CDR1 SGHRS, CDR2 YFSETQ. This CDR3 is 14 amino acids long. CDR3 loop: CASSWDRVSSPLHF. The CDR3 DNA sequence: TGCGCCAGCAGCTGGGACAGGGTCTCTTCACCCCTCCACTTT.

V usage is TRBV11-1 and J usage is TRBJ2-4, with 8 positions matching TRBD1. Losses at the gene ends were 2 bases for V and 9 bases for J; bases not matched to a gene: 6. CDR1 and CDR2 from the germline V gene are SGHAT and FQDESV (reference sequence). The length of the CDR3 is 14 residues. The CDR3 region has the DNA TGTGCCAGCAGCTTACTTCAGGGGGCAGGCATTCAGTACTTC. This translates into CASSLLQGAGIQYF.

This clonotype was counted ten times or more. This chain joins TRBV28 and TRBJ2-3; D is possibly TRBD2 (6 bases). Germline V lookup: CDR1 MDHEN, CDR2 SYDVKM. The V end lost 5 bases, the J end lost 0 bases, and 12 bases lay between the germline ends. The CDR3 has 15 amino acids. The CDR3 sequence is CASSKAGTSTDTQYF. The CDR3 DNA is TGTGCCAGCAGTAAAGCCGGGACTAGCACAGATACGCAGTATTTT. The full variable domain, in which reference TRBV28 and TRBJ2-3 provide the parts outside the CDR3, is DVKVTQSSRYLVKRTGEKVFLECVQDMDHENMFWYRQDPGLGLRLIYFSYDVKMKEKGDIPEGYSVSREKKERFSLILESASTNQTSMYLCASSKAGTSTDTQYFGPGTRLTVL.

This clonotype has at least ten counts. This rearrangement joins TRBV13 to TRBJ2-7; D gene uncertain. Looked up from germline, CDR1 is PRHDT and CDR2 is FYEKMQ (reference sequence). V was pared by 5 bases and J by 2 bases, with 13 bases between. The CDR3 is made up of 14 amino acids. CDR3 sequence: CASSLRTVPYEQYF. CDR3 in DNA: TGTGCCAGCAGCCTGCGGACCGTTCCCTACGAGCAGTACTTC. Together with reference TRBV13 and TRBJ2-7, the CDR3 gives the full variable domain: AAGVIQSPRHLIKEKRETATLKCYPIPRHDTVYWYQQGPGQDPQFLISFYEKMQSDKGSIPDRFSAQQFSDYHSELNMSSLELGDSALYFCASSLRTVPYEQYFGPGTRLTVT.

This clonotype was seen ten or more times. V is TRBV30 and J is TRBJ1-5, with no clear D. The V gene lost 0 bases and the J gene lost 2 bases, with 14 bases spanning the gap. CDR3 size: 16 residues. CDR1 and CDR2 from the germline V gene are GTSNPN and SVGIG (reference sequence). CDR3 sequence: CAWSVTIDTGNQPQHF. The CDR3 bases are TGTGCCTGGAGTGTAACGATAGACACCGGCAATCAGCCCCAGCATTTT.

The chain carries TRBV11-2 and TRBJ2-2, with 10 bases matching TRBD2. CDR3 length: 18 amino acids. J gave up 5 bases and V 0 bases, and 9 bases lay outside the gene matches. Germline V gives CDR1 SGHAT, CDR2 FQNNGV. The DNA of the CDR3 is TGTGCCAGCAGCTTAGAGGGGTGGCTAGCGGGAGTGACCGGGGAGCTGTTTTTT. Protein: CASSLEGWLAGVTGELFF.

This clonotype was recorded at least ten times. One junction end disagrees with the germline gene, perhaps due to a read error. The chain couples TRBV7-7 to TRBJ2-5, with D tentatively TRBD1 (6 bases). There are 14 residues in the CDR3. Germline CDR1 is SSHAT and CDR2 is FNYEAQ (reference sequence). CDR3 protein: CASSIRDTKETQYF. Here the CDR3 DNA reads TGTGCTAGCAGCATCAGGGACACGAAAGAGACCCAGTACTTC.